This TCR beta chain was recorded in a study of spatial heterogeneity in lung cancer. This clonotype was picked up a small number of times. The time point here: blood at routine non-recurrence follow-up after resection. Unsorted whole RNA of tumor, nontumor lung or frozen PBMC was sequenced. Each CDR3 protein is one row after TCRdb ran MiXCR on the 5' RACE reads. The repertoire holds around 27,000 distinct CDR3 sequences, 5.5% to 7% seen once, with roughly 21% in the top ten. The CDR3 has 14 amino acids. Trimming shortened V by 1 base and J by 6 bases, and 13 bases separated the two germline ends. The material was PBMCs, obtained at follow-up. This receptor was identified in a male donor with early-stage non-small cell lung cancer. V and J are TRBV12-3 or TRBV12-4 and TRBJ2-7; D might be TRBD2 (5 bases). The CDR3 region is CASSLGLEVCEQYF. CDR3 DNA sequence: TGTGCCAGCAGTTTAGGCCTGGAGGTCTGCGAGCAGTACTTC.